This record looks at one TCR beta chain sequence and its context. This specimen comes from a study of OX40 agonist ivuxolimab in advanced cancers. V was trimmed by 6 bases and J by 5 bases, leaving 23 bases between them. Germline V CDR1 and CDR2: SGHAT, FQNNGV. This CDR3 is built from 16 residues. Assay used: immunoSEQ multiplex PCR; TCRdb lists only in-frame clones, some missing. The table includes roughly 60,000 clones, about 88% detected once. The sequencing here drew on CD4+ or CD8+ T cells sorted from blood, taken in a trial of the OX40 agonist ivuxolimab. The chain employs TRBV11-2 and TRBJ2-7; D unresolved. This receptor was obtained from an adult with an advanced solid tumor such as melanoma, head and neck, liver or kidney cancer. The CDR3 reads CASSDIAAETYDEQYF. CDR3 sequence (DNA): TGTGCCAGCAGTGATATAGCCGCGGAGACCTACGACGAGCAGTACTTC.